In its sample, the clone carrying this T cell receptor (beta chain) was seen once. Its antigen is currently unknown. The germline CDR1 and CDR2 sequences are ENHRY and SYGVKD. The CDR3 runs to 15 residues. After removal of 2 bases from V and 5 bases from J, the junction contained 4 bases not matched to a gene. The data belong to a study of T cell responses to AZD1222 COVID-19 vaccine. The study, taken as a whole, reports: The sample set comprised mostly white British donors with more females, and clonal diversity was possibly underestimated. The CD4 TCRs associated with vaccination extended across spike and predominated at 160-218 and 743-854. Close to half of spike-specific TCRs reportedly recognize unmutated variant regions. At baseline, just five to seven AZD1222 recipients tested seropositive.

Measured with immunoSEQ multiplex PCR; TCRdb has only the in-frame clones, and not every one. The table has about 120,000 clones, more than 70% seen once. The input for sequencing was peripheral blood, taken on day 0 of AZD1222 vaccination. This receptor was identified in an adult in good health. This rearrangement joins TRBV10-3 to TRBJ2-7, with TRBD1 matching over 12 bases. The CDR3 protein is CAISEPGTGGDEQYF. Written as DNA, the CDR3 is TGTGCCATCAGTGAGCCCGGGACAGGGGGCGACGAGCAGTACTTC.